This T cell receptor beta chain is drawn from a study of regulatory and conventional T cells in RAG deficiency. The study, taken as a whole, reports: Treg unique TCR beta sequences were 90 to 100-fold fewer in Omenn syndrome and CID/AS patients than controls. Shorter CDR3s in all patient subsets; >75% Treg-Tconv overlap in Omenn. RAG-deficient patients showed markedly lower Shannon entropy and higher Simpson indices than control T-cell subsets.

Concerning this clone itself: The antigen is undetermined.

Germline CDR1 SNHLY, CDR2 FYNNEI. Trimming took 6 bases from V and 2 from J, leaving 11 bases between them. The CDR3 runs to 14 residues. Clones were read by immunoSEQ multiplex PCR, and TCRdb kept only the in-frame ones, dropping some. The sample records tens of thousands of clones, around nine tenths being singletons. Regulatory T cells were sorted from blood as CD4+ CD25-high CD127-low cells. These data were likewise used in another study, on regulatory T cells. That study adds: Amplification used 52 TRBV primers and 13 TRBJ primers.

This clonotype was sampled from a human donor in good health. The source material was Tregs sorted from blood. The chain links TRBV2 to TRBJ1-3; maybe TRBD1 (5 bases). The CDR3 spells CASRDRGAGNTIYF. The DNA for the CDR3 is TGTGCCAGCAGGGATCGGGGGGCTGGAAACACCATATATTTT.